This TCR beta chain is from a study of blood T cell repertoires in COVID-19. Study-wide background: Acute-phase and convalescent COVID-19 samples originated in the United States, Italy and Spain. Sources were T cells, B-cell-depleted T cells, or PBMCs; the material itself was cDNA or gDNA.

As originally analysed: Quantification of nucleated cells was approximated via reference gene primer amplification. Assay: immunoSEQ multiplex PCR; the TCRdb copy retains only in-frame clones and omits some. Clone size and V and J calls were adopted from that table, with D and trimming inferred from the DNA. This sample carries around 300,000 clones, approximately 86% of them seen once, and the ten largest clones take roughly 9%. Between the trimmed V and J ends, which lost 4 bases and 9 bases, there was a span of 19 bases. The CDR3 has 16 amino acids. The germline gives CDR1 SGHTA, CDR2 FQGNSA. V gene TRBV7-2 combines with J gene TRBJ1-6; tentative D call: TRBD1 (6 bases). The sample was peripheral blood. This TCR was recovered from a man between 18 and 29 years old with active or convalescent COVID-19. CDR3 amino acids: CASSSQVQGLGSPLHF. CDR3 sequence (DNA): TGTGCCAGCAGCTCCCAGGTACAGGGTCTCGGTTCACCCCTCCACTTT.